Presented here are 30 T cell receptor beta chains from one specimen sequenced in a study of Ad26.COV2.S vaccination and SARS-CoV-2 variants. Sample treatment: over 15 received Ad26.COV2.S at low or high dose, single or two shots; 5 received placebo; per-sample allocation not given. All samples were drawn on day 63, counting from the first vaccine or placebo injection. Method: immunoSEQ multiplex PCR; TCRdb's copy keeps in-frame clones and lacks some. In the table there are hundreds of thousands of clones, more than 75% of which are singletons. The starting material was peripheral blood, obtained in a trial of Ad26.COV2.S vaccine versus placebo. The source is a person aged 18-60 years who received the Ad26.COV2.S COVID-19 vaccine or a placebo.

The chain has TRBV13 and TRBJ2-3; 9 nucleotides align to TRBD2. This CDR3 contains 15 residues. The V segment lost 6 bases and the J segment 6 bases; nucleotides outside the gene matches: 10. The germline CDR1 and CDR2 sequences are PRHDT and FYEKMQ (reference sequence). CDR3 amino acids: CASRPRLAGTDTQYF. The CDR3 DNA is TGTGCCAGCAGACCCCGGCTAGCGGGGACCGATACGCAGTATTTT.

The genes are TRBV6-1 and TRBJ1-5; D uncertain. Germline V CDR1 and CDR2: MNHNS, SASEGT. V was clipped by 1 base and J by 7 bases, with 8 bases between them. This CDR3 has 13 residues. CDR3 loop: CASSEVTLQPQHF. The CDR3 DNA reads as TGTGCCAGCAGTGAAGTTACGTTGCAGCCCCAGCATTTT.

This clone was recorded a few times. This sequence joins TRBV3-1 (or the pseudogene TRBV3-2) and TRBJ1-1; D remains unclear. The CDR3 loop spans 14 amino acids. The germline CDR1 and CDR2 sequences are LGHDT and YNNKEL (reference sequence). V was trimmed by 1 base and J by 11 bases, leaving 17 bases between them. The CDR3 here is CASSQGVSGSRAFF. CDR3 bases: TGTGCCAGCAGCCAAGGAGTCAGCGGTTCTAGGGCTTTCTTT.

This chain links TRBV5-1 with TRBJ2-5, with 12 bases identical to TRBD2. The V gene's germline CDR1 is SGHRS and CDR2 YFSETQ. CDR3 length equals 15 residues. After removal of 0 bases from V and 7 bases from J, the junction contained 4 bases not matched to a gene. Here the CDR3 reads CASSLELAGGLTQYF. The CDR3 DNA reads as TGCGCCAGCAGCTTGGAACTAGCGGGGGGTCTGACCCAGTACTTC.

The rearrangement links TRBV6-5 to TRBJ1-6; 7 bases are shared with TRBD1. Germline values: CDR1 MNHEY, CDR2 SVGAGI. V trimming: 5 bases; J trimming: 7 bases; junction bases outside the gene matches: 8. CDR3 length equals 15 residues. The CDR3 nucleotides read TGTGCCAGCAGTAACCGGGACAGAAGGAATTCACCCCTCCACTTT. It codes for CASSNRDRRNSPLHF.

The rearrangement links TRBV5-8 to TRBJ2-3, with TRBD2 matching 10 bases. The CDR3 has 17 amino acids. Germline V gives CDR1 SGHTS, CDR2 YDEGEE. Trimming removed 4 bases from V and 1 base from J; junction bases left unmatched: 9. The CDR3 DNA sequence: TGTGCCAGCAGCGGGGTGCGGACTAGCGGCGGCACAGATACGCAGTATTTT. Its protein product is CASSGVRTSGGTDTQYF.

The CDR3 nucleotides are TGTGCCAGCAGCTTGCGGGAGTACACTGAAGCTTTCTTT. Its protein product is CASSLREYTEAFF. The rearrangement joins TRBV5-6 to TRBJ1-1, with D unresolved. The CDR3 length is 13 residues. Between the trimmed V and J ends, which lost 1 base and 3 bases, there was a span of 7 bases. Germline V lookup: CDR1 SGHDT, CDR2 YYEEEE. The complete variable domain, with remaining parts taken from reference TRBV5-6 and TRBJ1-1, reads DAGVTQSPTHLIKTRGQQVTLRCSPKSGHDTVSWYQQALGQGPQFIFQYYEEEERQRGNFPDRFSGHQFPNYSSELNVNALLLGDSALYLCASSLREYTEAFFGQGTRLTVV.

This sequence joins TRBV29-1 and TRBJ2-6; D is ambiguous. Germline V CDR1 and CDR2: SQVTM, ANQGSEA. The CDR3 has 15 residues. The germline V and J ends were trimmed by 5 bases and 1 base, with 12 bases remaining between them. The CDR3 sequence is CSVKAPVSGANVLTF. The DNA for the CDR3 is TGCAGCGTTAAAGCCCCGGTGTCTGGGGCCAACGTCCTGACTTTC. The variable domain in full, with the rest retrieved from reference TRBV29-1 and TRBJ2-6, is SAVISQKPSRDICQRGTSLTIQCQVDSQVTMMFWYRQQPGQSLTLIATANQGSEATYESGFVIDKFPISRPNLTFSTLTVSNMSPEDSSIYLCSVKAPVSGANVLTFGAGSRLTVL.

The chain employs TRBV6-5 and TRBJ1-1; D gene uncertain. V was trimmed by 4 bases and J by 0 bases, leaving 12 bases between them. Germline-derived CDR1 and CDR2 are MNHEY and SVGAGI. The CDR3 runs to 15 residues. CDR3 in amino acids: CASSSNILMNTEAFF. The CDR3 DNA follows: TGTGCCAGCAGTTCTAACATACTCATGAACACTGAAGCTTTCTTT.

The CDR3 region has the DNA TGTGCCAGCAGCAGCCGGGACTCGTACACAGATACGCAGTATTTT. It encodes CASSSRDSYTDTQYF. V gene TRBV5-6 combines with J gene TRBJ2-3; possible D gene TRBD2, 6 bases. The CDR3 is 15 amino acids. Germline lookup yields CDR1 SGHDT and CDR2 YYEEEE. V lost 4 bases and J lost 2, with 14 bases in between.

This clone showed up just once. This chain connects TRBV6-2 or TRBV6-3 to TRBJ1-2; TRBD1 agrees at 8 bases. CDR1 and CDR2 (germline): MNHEY, SVGEGT. This CDR3 region has 16 residues. V lost 2 bases, J lost 4 bases, and 9 bases stayed unmatched. Here the CDR3 DNA reads TGTGCCAGCAGTTACGGAGCAGGGGGCAGTGGCTATGGCTACACCTTC. Translating it yields CASSYGAGGSGYGYTF.

This clone occurred once. This chain links TRBV7-6 with TRBJ2-1; 10 nucleotides align to TRBD2. The CDR3 extends over 15 amino acids. V lost 5 bases and J lost 6; bases outside the gene matches: 7. Germline-derived CDR1 and CDR2 are SGHVS and FNYEAQ. The chain's CDR3 is CASSGERGGRNEQFF. The CDR3, as DNA: TGTGCCAGCAGCGGGGAGCGGGGGGGCCGCAATGAGCAGTTCTTC. Variable domain in full (rest from reference TRBV7-6 and TRBJ2-1): GAGVSQSPRYKVTKRGQDVALRCDPISGHVSLYWYRQALGQGPEFLTYFNYEAQQDKSGLPNDRFSAERPEGSISTLTIQRTEQRDSAMYRCASSGERGGRNEQFFGPGTRLTVL.

This clone was seen just once. The chain uses TRBV7-6 and TRBJ2-7; no clear D gene. Trimming cost V 2 bases and J 5 bases, with 13 bases left between them. The CDR3 loop spans 14 amino acids. Germline assignment: CDR1 SGHVS and CDR2 FNYEAQ. CDR3 loop: CASSLNGLRDEQYF. CDR3 nucleotide sequence: TGTGCCAGCAGCTTAAACGGGCTTCGGGACGAGCAGTACTTC.

The CDR3 bases are TGCGCCAGCAGCGTTCCTAGCGGGGCCTACAATGAGCAGTTCTTC. This translates into CASSVPSGAYNEQFF. The rearrangement uses TRBV5-1 and TRBJ2-1; the match to TRBD2 covers 9 bases. Germline V CDR1 and CDR2: SGHRS, YFSETQ. This CDR3 comprises 15 residues. The V gene end was trimmed by 4 bases and the J gene end by 2 bases; junction bases not matched to a gene: 4.

This sequence joins TRBV6-5 and TRBJ2-7; 10 bases match TRBD2. The CDR3 totals 15 residues. J gave up 3 bases and V 2 bases, and 4 bases lay outside the gene matches. The germline V gene has CDR1 MNHEY and CDR2 SVGAGI. The CDR3 loop reads CASSYGTSARYEQYF. The DNA for the CDR3 is TGTGCCAGCAGTTACGGGACTAGCGCCCGCTACGAGCAGTACTTC.

The chain carries TRBV6-1 and TRBJ1-1; 12 bases are a match to TRBD1. Germline V lookup: CDR1 MNHNS, CDR2 SASEGT. The length of the CDR3 is 20 residues. V shed 2 bases and J 4 bases; nucleotides not matched to a gene: 17. CDR3 sequence (DNA): TGTGCCAGCAGTGAACCCTTATTCGGGACAGGGGGCGTTGGGGGCACTGAAGCTTTCTTT. The encoded protein is CASSEPLFGTGGVGGTEAFF.

The chain carries TRBV11-1 and TRBJ2-7, with 8 bases that match TRBD1. The trim removed 4 bases at V and 0 bases at J, leaving 5 bases unmatched. The germline V gene has CDR1 SGHAT and CDR2 FQDESV (reference sequence). This CDR3 is 15 amino acids long. This CDR3 is CASSSGQGPSYEQYF. DNA for the CDR3: TGTGCCAGCAGCTCCGGACAGGGACCCTCCTACGAGCAGTACTTC.

V is TRBV7-8 and J is TRBJ2-1, with 7 bases identical to TRBD1. CDR3 length: 15 residues. The germline gives CDR1 SGHVS, CDR2 FQNEAQ. With V trimmed by 3 bases and J by 5 bases, 7 bases remained unmatched. The CDR3, as DNA: TGTGCCAGCAGCTTCCTAGAGGGGGCCAACAATGAGCAGTTCTTC. It is translated as CASSFLEGANNEQFF.

The chain is built from TRBV20-1 and TRBJ1-1, with a weak D call TRBD1 (5 bases). Germline V gives CDR1 DFQATT, CDR2 SNEGSKA (reference sequence). V lost 7 bases, J lost 6 bases, and 9 bases lay in between. The CDR3 consists of 10 residues. The CDR3 region is CSVGTAEAFF. The CDR3 DNA sequence: TGCAGTGTCGGGACTGCTGAAGCTTTCTTT.

This chain connects TRBV12-5 to TRBJ1-1, with D perhaps matching TRBD1 (6 bases). Trimming took off 5 bases at V and 1 base at J, with 11 bases between the two ends. CDR1 LGHNT and CDR2 FRNRAP come from the germline V gene. CDR3 size: 14 residues. As DNA, the CDR3 is TGTGCTAGTGGTGCGACGGGACAGAACACTGAAGCTTTCTTT. It is translated as CASGATGQNTEAFF.

The V gene is TRBV6-5, the J gene TRBJ2-2; TRBD2 agrees at 7 bases. The V and J ends lost 6 bases and 3 bases, in that order; junction bases with no gene match: 7. CDR1 MNHEY and CDR2 SVGAGI come from the germline V gene. This CDR3 has 15 residues. The CDR3 DNA sequence: TGTGCCAGCAGCGTCGGACTAGGGTACACCGGGGAGCTGTTTTTT. The encoded protein is CASSVGLGYTGELFF.

This chain links TRBV6-2 or TRBV6-3 with TRBJ2-1; the match to TRBD2 covers 9 bases. CDR1 and CDR2 from the germline V gene are MNHEY and SVGEGT. The CDR3 sequence is 15 residues long. Losses at the gene ends were 5 bases for V and 7 bases for J; bases not matched to a gene: 9. CDR3: CASSRGSGGPNEQFF. The CDR3 DNA sequence: TGTGCCAGCAGTCGTGGAAGCGGGGGGCCTAATGAGCAGTTCTTC.

The V call is TRBV9, the J call TRBJ2-5; no clear D. V lost 1 base, J lost 3 bases, and 13 bases lay in between. The CDR3 length is 15 residues. Germline V lookup: CDR1 SGDLS, CDR2 YYNGEE. In DNA form, the CDR3 reads TGTGCCAGCAGCGTATCTGGGCAGCTGAAAGAGACCCAGTACTTC. It translates to CASSVSGQLKETQYF.

V and J are TRBV4-2 and TRBJ2-5; 8 bases fit TRBD2. This CDR3 spans 14 amino acids. Germline CDR1 LGHNA, CDR2 YNFKEQ. Trimming took 8 bases from V and 5 from J; bases not matched to a gene: 10. As DNA, the CDR3 is TGTGCCAGCGGGGGCGGGGGGCCCCGGGAGACCCAGTACTTC. It is translated as CASGGGGPRETQYF.

This sequence joins TRBV6-5 and TRBJ1-3; TRBD1 matches 9 bases. Looked up from germline, CDR1 is MNHEY and CDR2 is SVGAGI. The CDR3 spans 14 residues. J gave up 3 bases and V 5 bases, and 2 bases lay outside the gene matches. The CDR3 sequence is CASSRTGDGNTIYF. CDR3 in DNA: TGTGCCAGCAGTAGGACAGGGGATGGAAACACCATATATTTT.

This chain joins TRBV30 and TRBJ1-2; 8 nucleotides match TRBD1. The length of the CDR3 is 13 residues. The V gene's germline CDR1 is GTSNPN and CDR2 SVGIG (reference sequence). V lost 5 bases and J lost 5; bases outside the gene matches: 7. CDR3 residues: CAWPRTGSYGYTF. The CDR3 DNA sequence: TGTGCCTGGCCACGGACAGGGAGTTATGGCTACACCTTC.

The chain has TRBV30 and TRBJ1-5; maybe TRBD1 (5 bases). The CDR3 loop spans 12 amino acids. V was clipped by 0 bases and J by 9 bases, with 9 bases between them. The V gene's germline CDR1 is GTSNPN and CDR2 SVGIG (reference sequence). The CDR3: CAWSVIQGPQHF. In DNA, the CDR3 is TGTGCCTGGAGTGTAATTCAGGGGCCCCAGCATTTT.

The chain links TRBV15 to TRBJ2-3; tentatively, D is TRBD2 (6 bases). CDR3 length: 17 residues. Germline V lookup: CDR1 LNHNV, CDR2 YYDKDF (reference sequence). With 0 bases removed from V and 2 bases from J, the gap between germline ends came to 15 bases. The CDR3 loop is CATSRDLSGVPTDTQYF. The CDR3 nucleotides are TGTGCCACCAGCAGAGATCTCTCGGGGGTTCCCACAGATACGCAGTATTTT.

The chain recombines TRBV2 with TRBJ2-7; no firm D call. The V end lost 9 bases, the J end lost 9 bases, and 15 bases lay between the germline ends. CDR3 length: 11 amino acids. Germline V gene lookup returns CDR1 SNHLY and CDR2 FYNNEI. This chain's CDR3 is CASGVAARQYF. CDR3 coding DNA: TGTGCCAGTGGAGTAGCCGCAAGGCAGTACTTC.

CDR3 in DNA: TGCGCCAGCTCCCGGGACTACTACTACGAGCAGTACTTC. Protein: CASSRDYYYEQYF. The chain combines TRBV10-2 with TRBJ2-7, with 7 nucleotides matching TRBD2. The CDR3 is 13 residues long. Trimming removed 8 bases from V and 3 bases from J; junction bases left unmatched: 7. CDR1 is WSHSY and CDR2 is SAAADI in the germline V gene.